Listed below are T cell receptor beta chains from one sample, sequenced in a study of low-dose radiotherapy and immunotherapy resistance in tumors. TCRdb recomputed calls from the reads with MiXCR, one row per CDR3 protein. The sample gives about 30,000 distinct CDR3 sequences, about 53% of which show up once; 5.7% is in the top ten. The sample was PBMCs, taken after low-dose radiotherapy plus immunotherapy. All receptors derive from a male donor with gallbladder cancer. CDR3s include the opening cysteine and the closing phenylalanine or tryptophan. D genes are given only for firm matches. Clone size is stated in some rows and not others, as once, few, many or a class when expanded.

V: TRBV28
J: TRBJ2-3
size: NA
D: NA
CDR3: CASSAQDSDTQYF
DNA: TGTGCCAGCAGTGCACAGGATTCAGATACGCAGTATTTT

V: TRBV5-1
J: TRBJ1-2
size: many
D: TRBD1
CDR3: CASSLEAGGGGGYTF
DNA: TGCGCCAGCAGCTTGGAGGCAGGGGGTGGAGGCGGCTACACCTTC

V: TRBV19
J: TRBJ1-1
size: many
D: TRBD1
CDR3: CASSPMDRGHTEAFF
DNA: TGTGCCAGTAGTCCAATGGACAGGGGGCATACTGAAGCTTTCTTT

V: TRBV6-6
J: TRBJ1-1
size: NA
D: NA
CDR3: CASTVGNTEAFF
DNA: TGTGCCAGCACCGTGGGGAACACTGAAGCTTTCTTT

V: TRBV3-1
J: TRBJ2-2
size: NA
D: NA
CDR3: CASRLWDTGELFFFF
DNA: NA

V: TRBV2
J: TRBJ2-2
size: few
D: TRBD2
CDR3: CASSDWGLAGVGELFF
DNA: TGTGCCAGCAGTGATTGGGGACTAGCGGGAGTGGGGGAGCTGTTTTTT

V: TRBV5-1
J: TRBJ2-2
size: NA
D: NA
CDR3: CASRPGITNTGELFF
DNA: TGCGCCAGCAGGCCCGGGATCACCAACACCGGGGAGCTGTTTTTT

V: TRBV20-1
J: TRBJ2-1
size: NA
D: NA
CDR3: CSARDALQRADNEQFF
DNA: TGCAGTGCTAGAGATGCCCTCCAGCGGGCCGACAATGAGCAGTTCTTC

V: TRBV19
J: TRBJ2-1
size: many
D: TRBD2
CDR3: CASSIFTGTSGNEQFF
DNA: TGTGCCAGTAGTATATTTACCGGGACTAGCGGCAATGAGCAGTTCTTC

V: TRBV2
J: TRBJ2-1
size: NA
D: NA
CDR3: CASHSRAGNLGMYEQFF
DNA: TGTGCCAGCCATTCCAGGGCAGGGAATTTAGGGATGTATGAGCAGTTCTTC

V: TRBV27
J: TRBJ2-2
size: NA
D: TRBD2
CDR3: CASSLGPGGPSGELFF
DNA: TGTGCCAGCAGTTTAGGTCCGGGAGGGCCATCCGGGGAGCTGTTTTTT

V: TRBV2
J: TRBJ2-1
size: NA
D: NA
CDR3: CASALRSGVGPSSYNEQFF
DNA: TGTGCCAGTGCCCTACGGTCTGGGGTCGGCCCGAGCTCCTACAATGAGCAGTTCTTC

V: TRBV10-3
J: TRBJ1-2
size: NA
D: TRBD1
CDR3: CAISAQTGVGYGYTF
DNA: TGTGCCATCAGTGCTCAGACAGGGGTGGGCTATGGCTACACCTTC

V: TRBV19
J: TRBJ2-6
size: NA
D: NA
CDR3: CASSVGVAGANVLTF
DNA: TGTGCCAGTAGCGTAGGTGTGGCTGGGGCCAACGTCCTGACTTTC

V: TRBV15
J: TRBJ2-1
size: medium-sized
D: TRBD1
CDR3: CATREGGIVNEQFF
DNA: TGTGCCACCCGCGAAGGGGGCATTGTAAATGAGCAGTTCTTC

V: TRBV5-4
J: TRBJ1-3
size: medium-sized
D: NA
CDR3: CASSYERGNTIYF
DNA: TGTGCCAGCAGCTACGAACGTGGAAACACCATATATTTT

V: TRBV12-5
J: TRBJ2-2
size: NA
D: TRBD2
CDR3: CASGSGTTDTGELFF
DNA: TGTGCTAGTGGTTCGGGGACTACTGACACCGGGGAGCTGTTTTTT

V: TRBV19
J: TRBJ2-7
size: few
D: NA
CDR3: CASSIGSNSYEQYF
DNA: TGTGCCAGTAGTATAGGCTCAAACAGCTACGAGCAGTACTTC

V: TRBV5-6
J: TRBJ2-2
size: NA
D: TRBD2
CDR3: CASSFGWTSGRLYTGELFF
DNA: TGTGCCAGCAGCTTCGGGTGGACTAGCGGGAGACTTTACACCGGGGAGCTGTTTTTT

V: TRBV5-1
J: TRBJ2-3
size: NA
D: TRBD2
CDR3: CASSWTGLAGNTDTQYF
DNA: TGCGCCAGCAGCTGGACGGGACTAGCGGGGAACACAGATACGCAGTATTTT

V: TRBV5-1
J: TRBJ2-1
size: NA
D: NA
CDR3: CASSPRFVDEQFF
DNA: TGCGCCAGCAGCCCTAGGTTCGTGGATGAGCAGTTCTTC

V: TRBV28
J: TRBJ2-3
size: NA
D: TRBD2
CDR3: CASSTGLAGVPDTQYF
DNA: TGTGCCAGCTCTACAGGACTAGCGGGAGTCCCAGATACGCAGTATTTT

V: TRBV7-2
J: TRBJ1-6
size: NA
D: NA
CDR3: CASSLVLGGSSPLHF
DNA: TGTGCCAGCAGCTTAGTCCTGGGAGGAAGTTCACCCCTCCACTTT

V: TRBV5-1
J: TRBJ2-7
size: many
D: NA
CDR3: CASSIIEVGEQYF
DNA: TGCGCCAGCAGCATTATTGAGGTGGGCGAGCAGTACTTC

V: TRBV2
J: TRBJ2-7
size: medium-sized
D: NA
CDR3: CASSERQPYEQYF
DNA: TGTGCCAGCAGTGAACGCCAGCCCTACGAGCAGTACTTC

V: TRBV24-1
J: TRBJ2-5
size: few
D: NA
CDR3: CATSDSEYQETQYF
DNA: TGTGCCACCAGTGATTCGGAGTACCAAGAGACCCAGTACTTC

V: TRBV7-2
J: TRBJ2-2
size: many
D: TRBD2
CDR3: CASSLLAGSGELFF
DNA: TGTGCCAGCAGCTTACTAGCGGGGTCCGGGGAGCTGTTTTTT

V: TRBV5-5
J: TRBJ1-6
size: many
D: TRBD1
CDR3: CASSPWTGDWNSPLHF
DNA: TGTGCCAGCAGCCCATGGACAGGGGATTGGAATTCACCCCTCCACTTT